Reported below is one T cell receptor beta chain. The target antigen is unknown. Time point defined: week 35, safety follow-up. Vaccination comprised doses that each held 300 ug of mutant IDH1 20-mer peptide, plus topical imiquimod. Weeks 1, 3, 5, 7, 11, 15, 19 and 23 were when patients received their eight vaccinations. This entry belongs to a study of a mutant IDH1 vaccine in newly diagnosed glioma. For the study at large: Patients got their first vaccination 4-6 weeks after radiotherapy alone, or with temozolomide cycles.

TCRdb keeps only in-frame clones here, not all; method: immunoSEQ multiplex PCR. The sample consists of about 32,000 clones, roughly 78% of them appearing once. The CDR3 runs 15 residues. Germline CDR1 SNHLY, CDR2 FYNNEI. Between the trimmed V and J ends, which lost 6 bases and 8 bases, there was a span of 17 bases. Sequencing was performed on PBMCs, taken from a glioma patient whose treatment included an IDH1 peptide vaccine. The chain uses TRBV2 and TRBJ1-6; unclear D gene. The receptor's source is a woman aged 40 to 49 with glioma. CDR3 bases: TGTGCCAGCAGGTTAGGGTCGAGTTTGGATTCACCCCTCCACTTT. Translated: CASRLGSSLDSPLHF.